This T cell receptor (beta chain) came from a study of blood T cells in healthy people across ages. The germline CDR1 and CDR2 sequences are MNHEY and SVGAGI. The junction had 6 bases not matched to a gene; V was cut back by 2 bases and J by 0 bases. The CDR3 runs 16 residues. In each sample, at least 7 million PBMCs were isolated. Total RNA amounts of at least 6 micrograms were extracted per sample. Sample-barcoded 5' priming and a J-beta primer mix drove a second PCR of about 7 to 12 cycles. MiXCR, applied by TCRdb to the 5' RACE reads, yields one record per CDR3 protein. There are approximately 1.5 million distinct CDR3 sequences in the sample; 40% to 45% occur only once, and over 3.5% lies in the top ten.

Source material: blood. The V gene is TRBV6-5, the J gene TRBJ2-7, with TRBD2 matching over 8 bases. The TCR comes from a woman younger than 35 in good health. CDR3 coding DNA: TGTGCCAGCAGTTACAGAACTAGCGGCGGCTCCTACGAGCAGTACTTC. The encoded protein is CASSYRTSGGSYEQYF.